This is a list of T cell receptor beta chains from one sample in a study of persistence of HIV-infected CD4 T cells. Their antigens remain unidentified. Clones were read by immunoSEQ multiplex PCR, and TCRdb kept only the in-frame ones, dropping some. This table holds 25,000 to 40,000 clones, approximately 85% found once. The sequenced sample was CD4+ T cells sorted from PBMCs after roughly 18-hour stimulation, obtained from a patient who received antiretroviral therapy. Receptors were obtained from an adult woman with HIV who was CMV-seropositive. CDR3s include the opening cysteine and the closing phenylalanine or tryptophan. Each record gives: J gene, V gene, D gene, clone size, CDR3 length, CDR3 protein, CDR3 DNA. A D gene is named only where the DNA matches it firmly. Size tells how often a clone was seen (once, few, many) or the class of an expanded clone, and some rows leave it out.

TRBJ2-4 TRBV25-1 - - 13 CASSRGLGDIQYF TGTGCCAGCAGTAGGGGTTTGGGGGACATTCAGTACTTC
TRBJ2-1 TRBV6-1 TRBD2 - 16 CASSDYRLAGGNEQFF TGTGCCAGCAGTGACTACCGACTAGCGGGAGGCAATGAGCAGTTCTTC
TRBJ1-1 TRBV7-7 - few 15 CASSLVSRENTEAFF TGTGCCAGCAGCTTAGTCAGCAGAGAGAACACTGAAGCTTTCTTT
TRBJ2-3 TRBV19 TRBD1 - 15 CASSITGTGGITQYF TGTGCCAGTAGCATCACCGGGACAGGGGGAATTACGCAGTATTTT
TRBJ2-3 TRBV7-9 - - 14 CASSLGGSGDTQYF TGTGCCAGCAGCTTAGGGGGTAGCGGAGATACGCAGTATTTT
TRBJ1-5 TRBV15 TRBD1 - 16 CATSVISGTGNQPQHF TGTGCCACCAGTGTGATTTCCGGGACAGGGAATCAGCCCCAGCATTTT
TRBJ1-5 TRBV28 - - 14 CASSPGTLNQPQHF TGTGCCAGCAGCCCAGGGACCCTAAATCAGCCCCAGCATTTT
TRBJ2-1 TRBV18 - - 13 CASSLAGYNEQFF TGTGCCAGCTCACTAGCAGGGTACAATGAGCAGTTCTTC
TRBJ1-1 TRBV28 TRBD1 - 16 CASRSSGGGAFSEAFF TGTGCCAGCAGAAGTTCAGGGGGGGGCGCTTTTTCTGAAGCTTTCTTT
TRBJ1-4 TRBV4-1 TRBD1 - 15 CASSQPGQRREKLFF TGCGCCAGCAGCCAACCGGGACAGAGACGTGAAAAACTGTTTTTT
TRBJ1-6 TRBV3-1/TRBV3-2 TRBD1 - 14 CASSQGQGNSPLHF TGTGCCAGCAGCCAAGGACAGGGCAATTCACCCCTCCACTTT
TRBJ2-5 TRBV11-2 TRBD2 - 19 CASSLHGLALDGSQETQYF TGTGCCAGCAGCTTACATGGACTAGCGCTTGATGGATCCCAAGAGACCCAGTACTTC
TRBJ1-1 TRBV9 - - 15 CASSLSYGTHYEAFF TGTGCCAGCAGCCTTTCCTATGGGACCCACTATGAAGCTTTCTTT
TRBJ2-5 TRBV19 - - 15 CASSPRPPRAETQYF TGTGCCAGTAGTCCCCGGCCCCCCAGGGCAGAGACCCAGTACTTC
TRBJ1-2 TRBV5-6 - once 12 CASSFRLDGYTF TGTGCCAGCAGCTTTAGACTCGATGGCTACACCTTC
TRBJ2-3 TRBV7-3 - - 15 CASSLEAGATDTQYF TGTGCCAGCAGCCTAGAGGCGGGGGCAACAGATACGCAGTATTTT
TRBJ2-5 TRBV10-1 - - 13 CASSESGIGTQYF TGCGCCAGCAGTGAGTCGGGGATCGGGACCCAGTACTTC
TRBJ2-5 TRBV7-2 - once 14 CASSPEWGFETQYF TGTGCCAGCAGCCCGGAGTGGGGTTTCGAGACCCAGTACTTC
TRBJ2-1 TRBV5-1 TRBD2 - 17 CASSPLPPGLVMYEQFF TGCGCCAGCAGCCCCCTACCTCCGGGACTAGTTATGTATGAGCAGTTCTTC
TRBJ1-2 TRBV6-2/TRBV6-3 - - 12 CASSKDTYGYTF TGTGCCAGCAGTAAAGACACCTATGGCTACACCTTC
TRBJ2-5 TRBV6-6 - - 12 CASSPRAETQYF TGTGCCAGCAGTCCCCGCGCGGAGACCCAGTACTTC
TRBJ2-7 TRBV27 - - 14 CASSLSDGTGEQYF TGTGCCAGCAGTTTATCCGACGGTACGGGCGAGCAGTACTTC
TRBJ1-1 TRBV24-1 - - 12 CATSDGRWEAFF TGTGCCACCAGTGATGGGAGGTGGGAGGCTTTCTTT
TRBJ1-4 TRBV2 TRBD1 few 11 CASSWDRGLFF TGTGCCAGCAGTTGGGACAGGGGACTGTTTTTT
TRBJ1-6 TRBV5-1 - - 15 CASSLEGRGNSPLHF TGCGCCAGCAGCTTGGAGGGCAGGGGTAATTCACCCCTCCACTTT
TRBJ2-7 TRBV7-2 - - 13 CASSWIGPYEQYF TGTGCCAGCAGCTGGATCGGGCCCTACGAGCAGTACTTC
TRBJ1-3 TRBV7-9 TRBD1 - 16 CASSHGQGARGNTIYF TGTGCCAGCAGCCATGGACAGGGGGCGAGGGGAAACACCATATATTTT
TRBJ1-3 TRBV3-1/TRBV3-2 - - 14 CASSQGGSGNTIYF TGTGCCAGCAGCCAAGGGGGCTCGGGAAACACCATATATTTT
TRBJ1-5 TRBV10-3 TRBD1 few 14 CASSGQGMGQPQHF TGTGCCAGCTCGGGACAGGGTATGGGACAGCCCCAGCATTTT
TRBJ1-3 TRBV4-1 TRBD1 few 16 CASSFTGALTGNTIYF TGCGCCAGCAGCTTCACAGGGGCCCTAACTGGAAACACCATATATTTT